The 21 T cell receptor beta chains below come from one sample, sequenced in a study of blood T cell repertoires in COVID-19. TCRdb's copy holds only in-frame clones and misses some; the assay was immunoSEQ multiplex PCR. Of 130,000 or so clones in the sample, roughly four fifths are singletons; the top ten hold roughly 3.4%. Sample: PBMCs or T cells enriched from blood (not recorded which). The origin of the receptors is a woman in her fifties or sixties with acute COVID-19.

The genes are TRBV7-3 and TRBJ2-3, with D unresolved. V was shortened by 2 bases and J by 6 bases, with 6 bases between the two germline ends. This CDR3 is 12 amino acids long. Germline V gene lookup returns CDR1 SGHTA and CDR2 FQGTGA. The chain's CDR3 is CASSLSGDTQYF. Written as DNA, the CDR3 is TGTGCCAGCAGCTTATCCGGGGATACGCAGTATTTT.

This chain links TRBV30 with TRBJ1-2, with a weak D call TRBD1 (6 bases). Trimming pared 7 bases from V and 8 bases from J, leaving 14 bases between. Germline-derived CDR1 and CDR2 are GTSNPN and SVGIG (reference sequence). The CDR3 covers 11 residues. The CDR3 coding sequence is TGTGCCTCTCCGGGGGGGGGCGGCTACACCTTC. It is translated as CASPGGGGYTF.

This chain connects TRBV27 to TRBJ1-5; 10 positions agree with TRBD1. The CDR3 contains 17 residues. Germline CDR1 and CDR2: MNHEY and SMNVEV (reference sequence). J lost 0 bases, V lost 5 bases, and 7 bases had no gene match. The CDR3 loop is CASSNSGTGDSNQPQHF. Written as DNA, the CDR3 is TGTGCCAGCAGTAATTCCGGGACAGGGGATAGCAATCAGCCCCAGCATTTT.

This CDR3 reads CASSLEWGQGYGYTF. Here the CDR3 DNA reads TGTGCCAGCAGCTTGGAGTGGGGGCAAGGCTATGGCTACACCTTC. This chain connects TRBV5-5 to TRBJ1-2, with D tentatively TRBD1 (6 bases). The germline V and J ends were trimmed by 0 bases and 4 bases, with 13 bases remaining between them. CDR3 length: 15 residues. The germline V gene has CDR1 SGHKS and CDR2 YYEKEE (reference sequence).

V gene TRBV5-6 combines with J gene TRBJ1-1, with D perhaps TRBD1 (6 bases). V was clipped by 4 bases and J by 1 base, with 26 bases between them. This CDR3 has 19 residues. The germline CDR1 and CDR2 sequences are SGHDT and YYEEEE. CDR3 residues: CASSALSRRTEQPNTEAFF. The CDR3 DNA reads TGTGCCAGCAGCGCCTTAAGCAGGCGGACAGAACAACCGAACACTGAAGCTTTCTTT.

This chain links TRBV10-3 with TRBJ1-3; TRBD1 aligns across 10 bases. Trimming removed 10 bases from V and 3 bases from J; junction bases left unmatched: 12. The CDR3 extends over 16 amino acids. The V gene's germline CDR1 is ENHRY and CDR2 SYGVKD. The CDR3 DNA is TGTGCCACCGCGCTCGGACAGGGGGGTTATGGAAACACCATATATTTT. It codes for CATALGQGGYGNTIYF.

This clone occurred a few times. This sequence joins TRBV7-2 and TRBJ2-7; 9 nucleotides line up with TRBD1. This CDR3 region has 16 residues. Germline V gene data show CDR1 as SGHTA and CDR2 as FQGNSA. V dropped 3 bases and J dropped 3; count of bases not matched to a gene: 9. As DNA, the CDR3 is TGTGCCAGCAGCTTTTCCTCCGGGACAGGGAACTACGAGCAGTACTTC. As protein: CASSFSSGTGNYEQYF.

V gene TRBV2 combines with J gene TRBJ2-1; TRBD2 agrees at 10 bases. Looked up from germline, CDR1 is SNHLY and CDR2 is FYNNEI. The CDR3 consists of 15 residues. Unmatched junction bases numbered 3, after V lost 7 bases and J lost 0 bases. The CDR3 loop reads CASMRTSGSYNEQFF. CDR3 nucleotides: TGTGCCAGCATGAGGACTAGCGGCTCCTACAATGAGCAGTTCTTC.

V gene TRBV9 combines with J gene TRBJ2-4; D is unresolved. V gave up 0 bases and J gave up 4 bases, with 5 bases separating them. The CDR3 sequence is 13 residues long. Germline CDR1 and CDR2: SGDLS and YYNGEE. CDR3 loop: CASSVADKNIQYF. The CDR3 nucleotides read TGTGCCAGCAGCGTAGCAGATAAAAACATTCAGTACTTC.

The chain links TRBV6-5 to TRBJ2-1; D perhaps matches TRBD2 (7 bases). V lost 10 bases, J lost 10 bases, and 17 bases lay in between. Germline V gene data show CDR1 as MNHEY and CDR2 as SVGAGI. This CDR3 comprises 12 residues. The CDR3 reads CATTRSGGEQFF. The CDR3 coding sequence is TGTGCCACCACCAGGTCGGGGGGCGAGCAGTTCTTC.

This chain joins TRBV6-1 and TRBJ2-7, with D unresolved. The ends were cut back, 0 bases at V and 2 bases at J, with 11 bases in the middle. Looked up from germline, CDR1 is MNHNS and CDR2 is SASEGT. The CDR3 consists of 15 residues. The CDR3 loop is CASSEALQPTYEQYF. The DNA for the CDR3 is TGTGCCAGCAGTGAAGCGTTACAGCCAACCTACGAGCAGTACTTC.

The CDR3 is CASSPLETAGDWDTQYF. DNA for the CDR3: TGTGCCAGCTCACCTCTTGAGACGGCCGGGGACTGGGATACGCAGTATTTT. The chain couples TRBV18 to TRBJ2-3; possible D gene TRBD2, 6 bases. The germline CDR1 and CDR2 sequences are KGHSH and LQKENI. The CDR3 runs to 17 residues. The germline V and J ends were trimmed by 3 bases and 6 bases, with 22 bases remaining between them.

This chain connects TRBV7-3 to TRBJ1-6; a possible D gene is TRBD1 (6 bases). This CDR3 is 16 amino acids long. CDR1 and CDR2 (germline): SGHTA, FQGTGA. V was shortened by 1 base and J by 6 bases, with 13 bases between the two germline ends. CDR3: CASSLKIGDTNSPLHF. The DNA of the CDR3 is TGTGCCAGCAGCTTAAAGATAGGGGACACTAATTCACCCCTCCACTTT.

This chain joins TRBV3-1 (or the pseudogene TRBV3-2) and TRBJ2-7; 11 bases line up with TRBD2. CDR1 is LGHDT and CDR2 is YNNKEL in the germline V gene (reference sequence). J lost 3 bases, V lost 1 base, and 5 bases had no gene match. The CDR3 is made up of 16 amino acids. CDR3: CASSQGPLAGGYEQYF. The CDR3 nucleotides read TGTGCCAGCAGCCAAGGCCCTCTAGCGGGAGGCTACGAGCAGTACTTC.

The chain joins TRBV27 to TRBJ2-3, with 9 positions matching TRBD2. Trimming removed 9 bases from V and 4 bases from J; junction bases left unmatched: 11. This CDR3 is 15 amino acids long. CDR1 and CDR2 (germline): MNHEY, SMNVEV (reference sequence). In DNA, the CDR3 is TGTGCCAGAGGAACCGGGACTAGCAATCCAGATACGCAGTATTTT. It translates to CARGTGTSNPDTQYF.

The chain is built from TRBV5-1 and TRBJ2-2; 9 bases map to TRBD1. This CDR3 comprises 16 residues. V was pared by 2 bases and J by 0 bases, with 2 bases of the junction left unmatched. Germline CDR1 SGHRS, CDR2 YFSETQ. The CDR3 protein is CASSFTGGANTGELFF. CDR3 DNA sequence: TGCGCCAGCAGCTTCACAGGGGGCGCGAACACCGGGGAGCTGTTTTTT.

The chain is built from TRBV6-2 or TRBV6-3 and TRBJ2-1, with D perhaps TRBD2 (6 bases). The CDR3 covers 15 residues. Per the germline V gene, CDR1 is MNHEY and CDR2 is SVGEGT. Deletions cut 4 bases from V and 0 bases from J, with 10 bases between. The chain's CDR3 is CASSSDYVSYNEQFF. The CDR3 DNA sequence: TGTGCCAGCAGTTCGGACTACGTCTCCTACAATGAGCAGTTCTTC.

The V call is TRBV10-3, the J call TRBJ2-1; D is undetermined. The CDR3 sequence is 14 residues long. Germline V CDR1 and CDR2: ENHRY, SYGVKD. With 5 bases removed from V and 0 bases from J, the gap between germline ends came to 8 bases. The CDR3 here is CAISSEASYNEQFF. The CDR3 DNA reads as TGTGCCATCAGTAGCGAAGCCTCCTACAATGAGCAGTTCTTC.

The chain recombines TRBV7-2 with TRBJ2-5; D is possibly TRBD1 (8 bases). V lost 4 bases to trimming and J lost 3 bases, with 18 bases between them. From germline, CDR1 is SGHTA and CDR2 FQGNSA. The CDR3 length is 16 residues. As DNA, the CDR3 is TGTGCCAGCAGCTCGGGGGGCCGGGGACAGGAAGAGACCCAGTACTTC. It encodes CASSSGGRGQEETQYF.

The rearrangement links TRBV29-1 to TRBJ1-5; tentative D call: TRBD1 (5 bases). The CDR3 extends over 13 amino acids. V was pared by 4 bases and J by 2 bases, with 9 bases between. Germline V gene lookup returns CDR1 SQVTM and CDR2 ANQGSEA. The CDR3 sequence: CSVGSGGNQPQHF. The CDR3 coding sequence is TGCAGCGTTGGCTCGGGGGGCAATCAGCCCCAGCATTTT.

The chain joins TRBV19 to TRBJ2-6, with 8 nucleotides matching TRBD2. Per the germline V gene, CDR1 is LNHDA and CDR2 is SQIVND (reference sequence). Germline trimming cut 8 bases from V and 0 bases from J; bases unmatched to any gene: 3. The CDR3 covers 15 residues. CDR3 nucleotide sequence: TGTGCCAGTCGGGAGGGACCCTCTGGGGCCAACGTCCTGACTTTC. Its translation: CASREGPSGANVLTF. The full variable domain, completed using reference TRBV19 and TRBJ2-6, is DGGITQSPKYLFRKEGQNVTLSCEQNLNHDAMYWYRQDPGQGLRLIYYSQIVNDFQKGDIAEGYSVSREKKESFPLTVTSAQKNPTAFYLCASREGPSGANVLTFGAGSRLTVL.